A selection of T cell receptor beta chains follows, all from one sample in a study of blood T cell repertoires in COVID-19. TCRdb's copy holds only in-frame clones and misses some; the assay was immunoSEQ multiplex PCR. The sample lists under 65,000 clones; 90% were seen once. Sequencing was carried out using peripheral blood. The source of these receptors is a man aged 80 or over with acute or convalescent COVID-19. CDR3s include the opening cysteine and the closing phenylalanine or tryptophan.

cdr3_length: 15; v_call: TRBV24-1; cdr3_aa: CATSEPGVSTDTQYF
cdr3_length: 15; v_call: TRBV5-8; cdr3_aa: CASSLAYGAGQPQHF
cdr3_length: 13; v_call: TRBV29-1; cdr3_aa: CGTTESSGNTIYF
cdr3_length: 17; v_call: TRBV5-1; cdr3_aa: CASSLRQGDSGANVLTF
cdr3_length: 17; v_call: TRBV5-4; cdr3_aa: CASSPGGRGGRNTEAFF
cdr3_length: 15; v_call: TRBV6-5; cdr3_aa: CASSYPGQGNDGYTF
cdr3_length: 15; v_call: TRBV11-3; cdr3_aa: CASSLTGDIAYEQYF
cdr3_length: 14; v_call: TRBV28; cdr3_aa: CASREGQGRRGYTF
cdr3_length: 15; v_call: TRBV19; cdr3_aa: CASSMGQGAAGELFF
cdr3_length: 13; v_call: TRBV28; cdr3_aa: CASSQGVTGELFF
cdr3_length: 14; v_call: TRBV14; cdr3_aa: CASTRTVNTGELFF
cdr3_length: 17; v_call: TRBV21-1; cdr3_aa: CASSKDGTEDNSYEQYF
cdr3_length: 15; v_call: TRBV25-1; cdr3_aa: CASSEPRQGSGELFF
cdr3_length: 11; v_call: TRBV20-1; cdr3_aa: CSARGQYEQYF
cdr3_length: 13; v_call: TRBV29-1; cdr3_aa: CSAEGRGGETQYF
cdr3_length: 15; v_call: TRBV27; cdr3_aa: CASSLEGVSYNEQFF
cdr3_length: 15; v_call: TRBV7-2; cdr3_aa: CASSPRVTGNTEAFF
cdr3_length: 13; v_call: TRBV30; cdr3_aa: CAWSAQGNYGYTF